The 8 T cell receptor beta chains below come from one sample, sequenced in a study of T cell responses to AZD1222 COVID-19 vaccine (dated by TCRdb to the early 2020s). The method was the immunoSEQ multiplex PCR assay. The source is immuneACCESS, and TCRdb retained only in-frame sequences with V and J called. Part of the clones is not carried over; for the studies checked, unresolved V genes explain less than half of this, and the remainder is unexplained. Here the sample has around 79,000 clones; nearly 90% occur a single time. More than 1.3% of the sample is taken by the ten largest. Explained via the paper, the time point label denotes: baseline before first vaccination. Sample: peripheral blood, taken on day 0 of AZD1222 vaccination. These receptors all come from an adult in good health.

The chain joins TRBV27 to TRBJ1-5; D uncertain. The CDR3 consists of 16 residues. Trimming pared 6 bases from V and 0 bases from J, leaving 15 bases between. Germline CDR1 reads MNHEY; CDR2 reads SMNVEV (reference sequence). CDR3 residues: CASRRGARYSNQPQHF. The DNA for the CDR3 is TGTGCCAGCAGAAGAGGAGCCCGTTATAGCAATCAGCCCCAGCATTTT.

The rearrangement uses TRBV7-8 and TRBJ2-1; D possibly matches TRBD1 or TRBD2 (6 bases each). The CDR3 contains 14 residues. Trimming removed 6 bases at V and 9 bases at J, with 18 bases between. The V gene's germline CDR1 is SGHVS and CDR2 FQNEAQ. The chain's CDR3 is CASRRWGARGEQFF. In DNA form, the CDR3 reads TGTGCCAGCAGACGGTGGGGGGCGCGGGGTGAGCAGTTCTTC. Together with reference TRBV7-8 and TRBJ2-1, the CDR3 gives the full variable domain: GAGVSQSPRYKVAKRGQDVALRCDPISGHVSLFWYQQALGQGPEFLTYFQNEAQLDKSGLPSDRFFAERPEGSVSTLKIQRTQQEDSAVYLCASRRWGARGEQFFGPGTRLTVL.

The rearrangement joins TRBV29-1 to TRBJ2-2, with D maybe TRBD1 (6 bases). Germline V gene lookup returns CDR1 SQVTM and CDR2 ANQGSEA. V was shortened by 7 bases and J by 3 bases, with 12 bases between the two germline ends. The CDR3 is 13 amino acids. In nucleotides, the CDR3 is TGCAGCGGTTACAGGGTCCACACCGGGGAGCTGTTTTTT. It translates to CSGYRVHTGELFF.

This clone was seen a single time. The J gene is TRBJ2-5, the V gene TRBV12-3 or TRBV12-4; tentatively, D is TRBD2 (6 bases). The V end lost 4 bases, the J end lost 13 bases, and 16 bases lay between the germline ends. This CDR3 region has 12 residues. The CDR3 nucleotides are TGTGCCAGCAGTTCGCCCGGGGGAGTTCGGTACTTC. It translates to CASSSPGGVRYF.

The chain joins TRBV12-3 or TRBV12-4 to TRBJ2-2; D gene ambiguous. The CDR3 runs 13 residues. V lost 7 bases, J lost 7 bases, and 13 bases lay in between. This chain's CDR3 is CASTFSLGGELFF. CDR3 nucleotide sequence: TGTGCCAGCACGTTCTCCCTGGGCGGGGAGCTGTTTTTT.

This clone appeared a single time. The V gene is TRBV2, the J gene TRBJ1-5; D not resolved. The CDR3 is 15 amino acids. V lost 3 bases and J lost 4, with 13 bases in between. Germline assignment: CDR1 SNHLY and CDR2 FYNNEI. CDR3 protein: CASSDSQVGNQPQHF. In nucleotides, the CDR3 is TGTGCCAGCAGTGACAGCCAGGTCGGGAATCAGCCCCAGCATTTT.

The V call is TRBV5-1, the J call TRBJ2-4; 8 positions agree with TRBD1. J gave up 2 bases and V 5 bases, and 6 bases lay outside the gene matches. Germline CDR1 is SGHRS and CDR2 is YFSETQ. The CDR3 is 15 residues long. CDR3 protein: CASSPGQGTKNIQYF. The CDR3 nucleotides are TGCGCCAGCAGTCCCGGACAGGGTACCAAAAACATTCAGTACTTC.

The chain has TRBV27 and TRBJ2-2; TRBD2 aligns across 11 bases. The CDR3 is 16 amino acids. The V and J ends lost 4 bases and 7 bases, in that order; junction bases with no gene match: 8. Per germline, CDR1 MNHEY and CDR2 SMNVEV (reference sequence). This chain's CDR3 is CASSSPGLAVYGELFF. DNA of the CDR3: TGTGCCAGCAGTTCACCGGGACTAGCGGTTTACGGGGAGCTGTTTTTT.